These 3 T cell receptor beta chains were sequenced from one sample in a study of blood T cell repertoires in COVID-19. Profiling relied on immunoSEQ multiplex PCR, and the TCRdb table lists in-frame clones only, not all of them. The data show 540,000 or so clones, roughly 91% seen once. The sample comprised peripheral blood. These receptors all come from a woman aged 45-65 years with COVID-19, enrolled during active disease.

J is TRBJ1-3 and V is TRBV5-1, with 7 bases identical to TRBD1. The CDR3 covers 15 residues. Germline CDR1 SGHRS, CDR2 YFSETQ. Unmatched junction bases numbered 5, after V lost 5 bases and J lost 0 bases. CDR3 amino acids: CASRSGTASGNTIYF. CDR3 in DNA: TGCGCCAGCAGATCCGGGACAGCCTCTGGAAACACCATATATTTT. Combining the CDR3 with reference TRBV5-1 and TRBJ1-3 gives the whole variable domain KAGVTQTPRYLIKTRGQQVTLSCSPISGHRSVSWYQQTPGQGLQFLFEYFSETQRNKGNFPGRFSGRQFSNSRSEMNVSTLELGDSALYLCASRSGTASGNTIYFGEGSWLTVV.

This clone has only one observation. V is TRBV6-5 and J is TRBJ1-2; D perhaps matches TRBD1 (5 bases). The germline gives CDR1 MNHEY, CDR2 SVGAGI. V was trimmed by 6 bases and J by 8 bases, leaving 13 bases between them. The CDR3 has 12 residues. CDR3 nucleotide sequence: TGTGCCAGCAGACCCACACAGGTGGGCTACACCTTC. This gives the protein CASRPTQVGYTF.

In regard to this clone: The same CDR3 also results from other DNA sequences found in this sample. The rearrangement links TRBV6-2 or TRBV6-3 to TRBJ2-7, with 7 positions matching TRBD1. Germline V gene lookup returns CDR1 MNHEY and CDR2 SVGEGT. CDR3 length: 13 residues. V trimming: 6 bases; J trimming: 4 bases; junction bases outside the gene matches: 6. CDR3: CASSRDRTYEQYF. DNA of the CDR3: TGTGCCAGCAGCCGGGACAGAACGTACGAGCAGTACTTC.